This T cell receptor beta chain was obtained from a study of neurological immune-mediated disorders. TCRdb redid the calling of the 5' RACE reads with MiXCR, one entry per CDR3 protein. Counted here are tens of thousands of distinct CDR3 sequences, roughly 3.7% occurring once; the ten biggest clones make up about 2.4%. This clonotype was observed many times. Antigen unknown. Study conclusions and caveats: Among 34 multiple sclerosis patients, 18 had repertoires that phylogenetic grouping placed in one related-CDR3 cluster, a possible signature.

This CDR3 is 14 amino acids long. Germline values: CDR1 DFQATT, CDR2 SNEGSKA (reference sequence). V was shortened by 0 bases and J by 2 bases, with 8 bases between the two germline ends. The sample consisted of PBMCs. The clonotype was recovered from a man between 50 and 59 years old with multiple sclerosis. The V gene is TRBV20-1, the J gene TRBJ1-5; maybe TRBD1 (5 bases). The CDR3 is CSARDRGGNQPQHF. The CDR3 DNA follows: TGCAGTGCTAGAGACCGGGGGGGCAATCAGCCCCAGCATTTT.